This T cell receptor beta chain emerged from a study of cytomegalovirus exposure and HLA in healthy donors. Findings of the study overall: An analysis was carried out later, and it reportedly showed fewer N-insertions in an Asian-associated ancestry cluster than the approximately 610-donor mean. In a later analysis, most CMV-associated TCR beta chains appeared HLA-restricted. Associated with cytomegalovirus, according to the listing, were some 180 TCR beta chains.

V lost 5 bases, J lost 1 base, and 10 bases stayed unmatched. The CDR3 extends over 17 amino acids. CDR1 and CDR2 from the germline V gene are SEHNR and FQNEAQ (reference sequence). The PCR made use of 60 Vbeta and 13 Jbeta primers. Original methodology: In a later analysis, of approximately 81 million unique beta chains, about 12 million appeared in at least two donors. The table came from immunoSEQ multiplex PCR; TCRdb's copy has only in-frame clones and leaves some out. The V and J calls and clone size come from that table; D and trimming were worked out from the DNA. The sample yields more than 85,000 clones, approximately 80% seen once. As for this clone: The antigen remains unidentified.

Source material: PBMCs. The source of this sequence is a male donor in good health and CMV-seropositive. The J gene is TRBJ2-5, the V gene TRBV7-9; 10 bases align to TRBD2. DNA of the CDR3: TGTGCCAGCAGCGATGTTACTAGCGGGAAAATCCAAGAGACCCAGTACTTC. Residues: CASSDVTSGKIQETQYF.